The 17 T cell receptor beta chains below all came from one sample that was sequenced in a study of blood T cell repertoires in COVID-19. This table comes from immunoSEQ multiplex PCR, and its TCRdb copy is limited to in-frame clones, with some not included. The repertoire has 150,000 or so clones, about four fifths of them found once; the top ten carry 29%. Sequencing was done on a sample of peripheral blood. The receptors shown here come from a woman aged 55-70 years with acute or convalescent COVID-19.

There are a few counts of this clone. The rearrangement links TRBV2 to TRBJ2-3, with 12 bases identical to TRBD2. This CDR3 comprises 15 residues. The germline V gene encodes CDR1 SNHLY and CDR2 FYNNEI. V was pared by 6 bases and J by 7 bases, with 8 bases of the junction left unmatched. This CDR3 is CASRPRLAGEHTQYF. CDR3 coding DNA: TGTGCCAGCAGGCCAAGACTAGCGGGGGAGCATACGCAGTATTTT. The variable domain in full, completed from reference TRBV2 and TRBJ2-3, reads EPEVTQTPSHQVTQMGQEVILRCVPISNHLYFYWYRQILGQKVEFLVSFYNNEISEKSEIFDDQFSVERPDGSNFTLKIRSTKLEDSAMYFCASRPRLAGEHTQYFGPGTRLTVL.

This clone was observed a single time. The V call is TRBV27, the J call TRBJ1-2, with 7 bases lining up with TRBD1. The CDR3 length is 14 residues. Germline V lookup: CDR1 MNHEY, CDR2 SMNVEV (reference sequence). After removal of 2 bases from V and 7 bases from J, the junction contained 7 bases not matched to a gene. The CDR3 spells CASSLNWAGGGYTF. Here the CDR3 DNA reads TGTGCCAGCAGTTTAAATTGGGCAGGGGGTGGCTACACCTTC.

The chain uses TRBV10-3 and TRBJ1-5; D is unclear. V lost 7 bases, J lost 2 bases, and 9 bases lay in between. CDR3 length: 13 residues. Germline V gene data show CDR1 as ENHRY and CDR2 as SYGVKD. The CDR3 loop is CAIMEGGNQPQHF. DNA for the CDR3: TGTGCCATCATGGAGGGAGGCAATCAGCCCCAGCATTTT.

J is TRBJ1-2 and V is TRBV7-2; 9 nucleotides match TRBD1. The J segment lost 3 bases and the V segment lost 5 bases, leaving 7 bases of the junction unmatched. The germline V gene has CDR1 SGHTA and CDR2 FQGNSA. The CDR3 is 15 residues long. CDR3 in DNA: TGTGCCAGCAGCCTCCACAGGGGGCTGGACTATGGCTACACCTTC. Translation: CASSLHRGLDYGYTF.

CDR3 loop: CASSVVEGTEAFF. As DNA, the CDR3 is TGTGCCAGCAGCGTAGTGGAGGGCACTGAAGCTTTCTTT. V is TRBV9 and J is TRBJ1-1; D is unclear. Trimming cost V 0 bases and J 4 bases, with 7 bases left between them. This CDR3 has 13 residues. CDR1 is SGDLS and CDR2 is YYNGEE in the germline V gene.

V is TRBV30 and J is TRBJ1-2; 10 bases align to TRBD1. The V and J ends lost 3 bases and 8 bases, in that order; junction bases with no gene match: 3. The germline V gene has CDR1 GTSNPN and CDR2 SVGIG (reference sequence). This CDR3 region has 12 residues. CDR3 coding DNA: TGTGCCTGGAGAGGGACAGGGGCCGGCTACACCTTC. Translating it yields CAWRGTGAGYTF.

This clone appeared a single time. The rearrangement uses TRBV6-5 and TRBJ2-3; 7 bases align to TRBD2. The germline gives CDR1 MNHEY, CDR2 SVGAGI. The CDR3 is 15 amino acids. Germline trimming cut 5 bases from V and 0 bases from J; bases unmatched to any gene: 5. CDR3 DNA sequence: TGTGCCAGCAGTCACCAGCGGGGAAGCACAGATACGCAGTATTTT. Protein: CASSHQRGSTDTQYF.

The CDR3 here is CASQGRVNYGYTF. For the CDR3, the DNA is TGTGCCAGCCAGGGCAGGGTGAACTATGGCTACACCTTC. The genes are TRBV5-8 and TRBJ1-2, with D possibly matching TRBD1 (5 bases). The CDR3 totals 13 residues. V lost 7 bases and J 2 bases, leaving 12 bases between the germline ends. CDR1 is SGHTS, CDR2 YDEGEE, per germline.

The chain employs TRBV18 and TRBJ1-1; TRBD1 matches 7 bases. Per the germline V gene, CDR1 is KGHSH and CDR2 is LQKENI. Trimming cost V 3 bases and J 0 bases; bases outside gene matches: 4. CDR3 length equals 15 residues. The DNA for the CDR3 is TGTGCCAGCTCACCCACTGACAGGGTGAACACTGAAGCTTTCTTT. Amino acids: CASSPTDRVNTEAFF.

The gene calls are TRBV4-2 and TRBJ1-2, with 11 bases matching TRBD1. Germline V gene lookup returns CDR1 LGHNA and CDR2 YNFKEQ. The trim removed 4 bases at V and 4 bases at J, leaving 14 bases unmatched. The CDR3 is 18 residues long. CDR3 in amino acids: CASSRTQAGQGAAYGYTF. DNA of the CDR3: TGTGCCAGCAGCCGGACCCAGGCCGGACAGGGGGCGGCCTATGGCTACACCTTC.

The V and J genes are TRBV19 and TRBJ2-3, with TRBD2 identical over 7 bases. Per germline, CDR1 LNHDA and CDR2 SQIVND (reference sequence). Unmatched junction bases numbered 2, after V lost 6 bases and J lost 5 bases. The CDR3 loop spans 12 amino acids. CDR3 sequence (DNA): TGTGCCAGTAGATCGGGGGGAGATACGCAGTATTTT. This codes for CASRSGGDTQYF.

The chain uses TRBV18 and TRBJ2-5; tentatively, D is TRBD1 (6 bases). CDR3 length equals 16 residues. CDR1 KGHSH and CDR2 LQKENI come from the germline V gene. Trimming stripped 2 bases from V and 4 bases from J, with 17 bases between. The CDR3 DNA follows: TGTGCCAGCTCACCAAGGACGGCAGGGGCGGGAGAGACCCAGTACTTC. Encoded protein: CASSPRTAGAGETQYF.

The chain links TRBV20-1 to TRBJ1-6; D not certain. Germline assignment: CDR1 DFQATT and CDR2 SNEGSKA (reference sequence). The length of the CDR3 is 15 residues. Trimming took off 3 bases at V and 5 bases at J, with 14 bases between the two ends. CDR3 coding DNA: TGCAGTGCTAGTTTAGGACTTACAAATAATTCACCCCTCCACTTT. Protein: CSASLGLTNNSPLHF.

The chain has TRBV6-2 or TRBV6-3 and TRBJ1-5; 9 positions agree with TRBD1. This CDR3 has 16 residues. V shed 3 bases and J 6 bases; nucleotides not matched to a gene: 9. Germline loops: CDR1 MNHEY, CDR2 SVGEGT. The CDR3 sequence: CASSYSTGGGGQPQHF. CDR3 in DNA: TGTGCCAGCAGTTATTCGACAGGGGGAGGGGGTCAGCCCCAGCATTTT.

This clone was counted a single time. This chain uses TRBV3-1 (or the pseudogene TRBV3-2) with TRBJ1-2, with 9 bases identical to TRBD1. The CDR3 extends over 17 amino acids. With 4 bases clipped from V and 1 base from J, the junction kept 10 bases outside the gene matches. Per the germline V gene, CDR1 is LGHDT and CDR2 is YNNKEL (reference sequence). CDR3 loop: CASSRSGGDRVNYGYTF. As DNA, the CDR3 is TGTGCCAGCAGCCGTAGTGGCGGGGACAGGGTTAACTATGGCTACACCTTC.

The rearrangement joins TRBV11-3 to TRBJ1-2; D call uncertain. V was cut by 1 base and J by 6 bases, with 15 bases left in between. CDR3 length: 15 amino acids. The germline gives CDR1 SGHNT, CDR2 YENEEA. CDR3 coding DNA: TGTGCCAGCAGCTTAGGAGAATATTCAGCGGATGGCTACACCTTC. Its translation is CASSLGEYSADGYTF. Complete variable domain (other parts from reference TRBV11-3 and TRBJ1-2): EAGVVQSPRYKIIEKKQPVAFWCNPISGHNTLYWYLQNLGQGPELLIRYENEEAVDDSQLPKDRFSAERLKGVDSTLKIQPAELGDSAVYLCASSLGEYSADGYTFGSGTRLTVV.

The CDR3 here is CASRGTGTSGGKYF. The DNA for the CDR3 is TGTGCCAGCAGGGGTACCGGGACTAGCGGGGGAAAGTACTTC. The V gene is TRBV27, the J gene TRBJ2-5; 14 positions agree with TRBD2. Germline trimming cut 6 bases from V and 12 bases from J; bases unmatched to any gene: 9. Germline lookup yields CDR1 MNHEY and CDR2 SMNVEV (reference sequence). The CDR3 covers 14 residues.